This T cell receptor beta chain was sequenced during a study of control samples from healthy donors and cancer patients. Assay used: immunoSEQ multiplex PCR; TCRdb lists only in-frame clones, some missing. The sample includes around 68,000 clones, 84% of them seen just once. The length of the CDR3 is 14 residues. V was pared by 3 bases and J by 6 bases, with 4 bases of the junction left unmatched. Germline assignment: CDR1 MDHEN and CDR2 SYDVKM. The sample taken for sequencing was PBMCs. The receptor was isolated from a woman aged 45 to 65 with lung cancer. This chain connects TRBV28 to TRBJ1-2; 10 bases agree with TRBD1. CDR3 bases: TGTGCCAGCAGTTTGACAGGGGGCGGGAATGGCTACACCTTC. It specifies CASSLTGGGNGYTF.